Listed below are T cell receptor beta chains from one sample, sequenced in a study of blood T cell repertoires in COVID-19. Profiled with immunoSEQ multiplex PCR; TCRdb holds only in-frame clones, not every one. The sample includes about 160,000 clones, roughly 84% of them seen just once. The sample was peripheral blood. These receptors all stem from a man aged 35 to 55 with acute or convalescent COVID-19. CDR3s leave out the opening cysteine and the closing phenylalanine or tryptophan.

cdr3_length j_call v_call cdr3_aa
9 TRBJ2-7 TRBV2 ASSVAVEQY
12 TRBJ2-1 TRBV12-5 ASGLERTGGEQF
10 TRBJ2-7 TRBV6-2/TRBV6-3 ASSFDSYEQY
12 TRBJ2-5 TRBV7-2 ASSFGGGGETQY
11 TRBJ1-1 TRBV18 ASSRGEGTEAF
12 TRBJ1-2 TRBV6-5 ATHSGQFNYGYT
16 TRBJ1-2 TRBV24-1 ATSDSGQGSRTNYGYT
11 TRBJ1-2 TRBV7-2 ASRGTANYGYT
14 TRBJ1-1 TRBV19 ASSMAGRSSRSEAF
14 TRBJ1-3 TRBV6-5 ASSYSKSLSGNTIY
12 TRBJ1-1 TRBV7-2 ASTVERARAEAF